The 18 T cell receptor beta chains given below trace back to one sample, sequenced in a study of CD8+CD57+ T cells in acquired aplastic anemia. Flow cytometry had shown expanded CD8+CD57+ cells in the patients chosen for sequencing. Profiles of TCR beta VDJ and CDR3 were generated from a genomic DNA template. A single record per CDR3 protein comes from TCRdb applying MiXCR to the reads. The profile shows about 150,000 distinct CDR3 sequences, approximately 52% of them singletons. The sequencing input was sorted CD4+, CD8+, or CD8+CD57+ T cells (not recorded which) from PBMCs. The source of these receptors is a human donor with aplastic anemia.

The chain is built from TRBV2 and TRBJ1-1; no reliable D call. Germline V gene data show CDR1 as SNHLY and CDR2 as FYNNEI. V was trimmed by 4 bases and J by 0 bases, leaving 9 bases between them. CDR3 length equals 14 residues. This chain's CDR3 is CASSVAQMNTEAFF. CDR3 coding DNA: TGTGCCAGCAGTGTCGCTCAGATGAACACTGAAGCTTTCTTT.

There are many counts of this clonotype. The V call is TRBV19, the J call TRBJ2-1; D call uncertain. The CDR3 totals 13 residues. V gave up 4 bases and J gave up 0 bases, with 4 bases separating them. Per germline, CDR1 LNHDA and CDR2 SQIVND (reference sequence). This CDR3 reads CASSTGSYNEQFF. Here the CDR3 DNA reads TGTGCCAGTAGTACCGGCTCCTACAATGAGCAGTTCTTC.

This CDR3 reads CASSEEAFVTSRRATDTQYF. The CDR3 DNA is TGTGCCAGCAGTGAAGAAGCCTTTGTGACTAGCAGGAGGGCCACAGATACGCAGTATTTT. The V call is TRBV2, the J call TRBJ2-3, with TRBD2 matching over 7 bases. The J segment lost 2 bases and the V segment lost 1 base, leaving 18 bases of the junction unmatched. The CDR3 loop spans 20 amino acids. The V gene's germline CDR1 is SNHLY and CDR2 FYNNEI.

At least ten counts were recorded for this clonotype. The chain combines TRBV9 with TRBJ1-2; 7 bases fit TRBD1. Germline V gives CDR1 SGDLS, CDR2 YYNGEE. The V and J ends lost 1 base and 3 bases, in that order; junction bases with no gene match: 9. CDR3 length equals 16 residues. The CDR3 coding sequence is TGTGCCAGCAGCGTACCAACTTTTGACAGGGACTATGGCTACACCTTC. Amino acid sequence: CASSVPTFDRDYGYTF. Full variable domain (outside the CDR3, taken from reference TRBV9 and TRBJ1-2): DSGVTQTPKHLITATGQRVTLRCSPRSGDLSVYWYQQSLDQGLQFLIQYYNGEERAKGNILERFSAQQFPDLHSELNLSSLELGDSALYFCASSVPTFDRDYGYTFGSGTRLTVV.

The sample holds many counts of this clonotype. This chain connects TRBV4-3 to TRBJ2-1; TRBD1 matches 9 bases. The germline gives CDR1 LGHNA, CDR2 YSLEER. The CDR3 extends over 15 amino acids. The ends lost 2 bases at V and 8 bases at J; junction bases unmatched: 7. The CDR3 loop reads CASSQYGTGLDEQFF. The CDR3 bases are TGCGCCAGCAGCCAATACGGGACAGGGCTGGATGAGCAGTTCTTC.

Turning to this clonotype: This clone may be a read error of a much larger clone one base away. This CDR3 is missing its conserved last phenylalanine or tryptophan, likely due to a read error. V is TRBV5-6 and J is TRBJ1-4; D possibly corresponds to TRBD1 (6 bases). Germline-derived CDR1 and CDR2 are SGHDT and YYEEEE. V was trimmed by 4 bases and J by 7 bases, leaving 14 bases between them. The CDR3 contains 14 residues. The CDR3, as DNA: TGTGCCAGCAGCCCTGCGGGGGCTGGTGAAAAACTGTTTCTT. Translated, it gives CASSPAGAGEKLFL.

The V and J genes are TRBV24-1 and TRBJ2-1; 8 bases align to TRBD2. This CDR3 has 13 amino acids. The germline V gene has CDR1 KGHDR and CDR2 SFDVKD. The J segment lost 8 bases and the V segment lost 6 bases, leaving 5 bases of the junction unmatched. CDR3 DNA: TGTGCCACCAGTAGCGGGAGTTATGATGAGCAGTTCTTC. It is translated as CATSSGSYDEQFF.

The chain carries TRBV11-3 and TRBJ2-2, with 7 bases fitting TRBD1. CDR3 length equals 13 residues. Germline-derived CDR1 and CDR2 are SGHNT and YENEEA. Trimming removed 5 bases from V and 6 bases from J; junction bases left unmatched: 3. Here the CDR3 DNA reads TGTGCCAGCAGCCTCACAGGGGCCGGGGAGCTGTTTTTT. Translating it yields CASSLTGAGELFF. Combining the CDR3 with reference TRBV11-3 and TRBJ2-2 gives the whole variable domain EAGVVQSPRYKIIEKKQPVAFWCNPISGHNTLYWYLQNLGQGPELLIRYENEEAVDDSQLPKDRFSAERLKGVDSTLKIQPAELGDSAVYLCASSLTGAGELFFGEGSRLTVL.

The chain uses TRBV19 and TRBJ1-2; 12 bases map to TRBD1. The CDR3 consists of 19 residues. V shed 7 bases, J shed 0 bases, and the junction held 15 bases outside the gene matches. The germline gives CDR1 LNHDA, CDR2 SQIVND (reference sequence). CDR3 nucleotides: TGTGCCAGTAAGCCAGTCCCGGGACAGGGGGCGGTAGCTAACTATGGCTACACCTTC. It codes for CASKPVPGQGAVANYGYTF.

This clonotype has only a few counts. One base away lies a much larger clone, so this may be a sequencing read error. CDR3 sequence: CASSLNASDRHCEQYF. Here the CDR3 DNA reads TGTGCCAGCAGCTTAAACGCCTCGGACAGACACTGCGAGCAGTACTTC. This sequence joins TRBV7-3 and TRBJ2-7, with TRBD1 as a possible D gene (6 bases). This CDR3 spans 16 amino acids. V lost 1 base, J lost 6 bases, and 19 bases lay in between. The germline V gene has CDR1 SGHTA and CDR2 FQGTGA.

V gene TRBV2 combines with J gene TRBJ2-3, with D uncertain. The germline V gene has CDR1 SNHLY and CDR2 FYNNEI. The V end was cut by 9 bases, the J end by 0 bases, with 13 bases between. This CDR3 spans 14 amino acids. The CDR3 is CARQKAVSTDTQYF. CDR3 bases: TGTGCCAGACAGAAGGCGGTGAGCACAGATACGCAGTATTTT. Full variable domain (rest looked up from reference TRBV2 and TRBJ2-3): EPEVTQTPSHQVTQMGQEVILRCVPISNHLYFYWYRQILGQKVEFLVSFYNNEISEKSEIFDDQFSVERPDGSNFTLKIRSTKLEDSAMYFCARQKAVSTDTQYFGPGTRLTVL.

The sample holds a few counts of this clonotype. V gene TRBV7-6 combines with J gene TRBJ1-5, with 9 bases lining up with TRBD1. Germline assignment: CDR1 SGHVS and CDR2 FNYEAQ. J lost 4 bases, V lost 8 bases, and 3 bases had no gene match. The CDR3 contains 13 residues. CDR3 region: CASGDRGNQPQHF. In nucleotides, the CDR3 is TGTGCCAGCGGTGACAGGGGGAATCAGCCCCAGCATTTT.

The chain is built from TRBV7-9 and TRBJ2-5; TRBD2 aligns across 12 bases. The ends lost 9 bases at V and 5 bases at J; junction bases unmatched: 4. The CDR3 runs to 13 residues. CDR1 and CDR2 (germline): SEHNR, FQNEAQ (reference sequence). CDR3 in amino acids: CARLAGGLETQYF. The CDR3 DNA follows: TGTGCCAGGCTAGCGGGGGGGCTGGAGACCCAGTACTTC. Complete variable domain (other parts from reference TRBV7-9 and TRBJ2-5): DTGVSQNPRHKITKRGQNVTFRCDPISEHNRLYWYRQTLGQGPEFLTYFQNEAQLEKSRLLSDRFSAERPKGSFSTLEIQRTEQGDSAMYLCARLAGGLETQYFGPGTRLLVL.

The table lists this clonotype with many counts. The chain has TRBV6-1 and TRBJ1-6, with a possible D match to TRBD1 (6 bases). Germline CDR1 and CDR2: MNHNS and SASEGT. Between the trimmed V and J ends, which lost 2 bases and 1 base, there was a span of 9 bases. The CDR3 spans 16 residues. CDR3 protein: CASSERGRSYNSPLHF. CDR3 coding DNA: TGTGCCAGCAGTGAAAGGGGGAGGTCCTATAATTCACCCCTCCACTTT.

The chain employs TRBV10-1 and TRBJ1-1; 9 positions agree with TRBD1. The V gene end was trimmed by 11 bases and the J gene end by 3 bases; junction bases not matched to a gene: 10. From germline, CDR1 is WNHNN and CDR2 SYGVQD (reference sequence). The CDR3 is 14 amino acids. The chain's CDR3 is CAFVIWTGDTEAFF. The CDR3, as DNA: TGCGCCTTCGTAATTTGGACAGGGGACACTGAAGCTTTCTTT.

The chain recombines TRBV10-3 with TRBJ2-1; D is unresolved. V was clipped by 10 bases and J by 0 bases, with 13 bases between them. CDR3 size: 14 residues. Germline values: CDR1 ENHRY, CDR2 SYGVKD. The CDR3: CATQVGDSYNEQFF. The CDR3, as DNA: TGTGCCACGCAGGTAGGAGACTCCTACAATGAGCAGTTCTTC.

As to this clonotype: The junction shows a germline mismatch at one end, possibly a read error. CDR3 nucleotides: TGCGCCAGCAGTCAAGATAGGAGCATCAATCAGCCCCAGCATTTT. Encoded protein: CASSQDRSINQPQHF. The V gene is TRBV4-1, the J gene TRBJ1-5; no definite D call. The CDR3 consists of 15 residues. CDR1 MGHRA and CDR2 YSYEKL come from the germline V gene.

The CDR3 loop is CATSDLRGFNSPLHF. The CDR3 DNA reads as TGTGCCACCAGTGATTTGCGAGGGTTTAATTCACCCCTCCACTTT. The chain is built from TRBV24-1 and TRBJ1-6, with D unresolved. CDR1 is KGHDR and CDR2 is SFDVKD in the germline V gene. V was clipped by 0 bases and J by 6 bases, with 8 bases between them. The CDR3 runs 15 residues.